This paragraph covers one T cell receptor beta chain sequence. Its target is not known. This sample is drawn from a study of post-analysis software for immune sequencing data. Study observations and caveats: Roughly five TRBV segments, including TRBV5-6, TRBV5-1 and TRBV20-1, were more frequent in patients than controls.

Unique-molecular-identifier-tagged TCR beta cDNA libraries were used. TCRdb used MiXCR to reprocess the PCR reads, holding one entry per CDR3 protein. The sample contains 750,000 to 950,000 distinct CDR3 sequences, just over 45% of which appear only once. V was clipped by 10 bases and J by 0 bases, with 17 bases between them. Looked up from germline, CDR1 is SGHRS and CDR2 is YFSETQ. The CDR3 sequence is 15 residues long. The origin of this receptor is a girl aged 10 to 17 with multiple sclerosis. This chain uses TRBV5-1 with TRBJ2-1; no clear D. Sequencing was done on a sample of blood. CDR3 residues: CAGKGQPSSYNEQFF. The DNA for the CDR3 is TGCGCCGGCAAGGGTCAGCCGAGCTCCTACAATGAGCAGTTCTTC. Full variable domain (rest looked up from reference TRBV5-1 and TRBJ2-1): KAGVTQTPRYLIKTRGQQVTLSCSPISGHRSVSWYQQTPGQGLQFLFEYFSETQRNKGNFPGRFSGRQFSNSRSEMNVSTLELGDSALYLCAGKGQPSSYNEQFFGPGTRLTVL.